Sequencing of this T cell receptor beta chain was carried out in a study of shared clonotypes between healthy human individuals (TCRdb year 2020). Turning to the overall study: A few men and two women, aged 18 to 49 years, made up the cohort. Per donor, three plates each were used for CD4 naive and CD4 memory, two for CD8 naive, and one for CD8 memory. Each donor's leukapheresis produced roughly between roughly 0.9 and 9 billion PBMCs. To increase sequencing depth and limit assay-specific biases, different laboratories used diverse techniques to prepare libraries and sequence TCR repertoires. The study deeply sequenced blood TCR repertoires of five healthy adults to estimate repertoire size and the extent of clonotype sharing between individuals.

A note on this clone: No antigen is known for it. The input lacks base qualities; no much larger clone sits a single base away.

The donors were healthy, HIV-negative adults with no recently reported acute infections or vaccinations. All donors were Caucasian adults living in Nashville, Tennessee, USA. CD4+ T cells were enriched by magnetic negative selection; naive cells were then positively selected on CD45RA, and the negative fraction formed the memory subset. Blood was collected by leukapheresis, and PBMCs were isolated by Ficoll-Histopaque density gradient centrifugation and then cryopreserved in liquid nitrogen vapor phase. Analytical flow cytometry was used to check the purity and quantity of each magnetically sorted T cell population. Each sorted fraction had its genomic DNA isolated and then quantified by UV absorbance on a Nanodrop 2000c. Results and caveats for the whole study, not just this receptor: Naive subsets generally had larger estimated clonotype richness than memory subsets. About 4.5% of naive CD4, 3.5% of naive CD8, about 2.5% of memory CD4, and about 0.4% of memory CD8 clonotypes were shared across a few donors. Because the study included a small number of donors, the genetic and exposure-history diversity represented was limited. Based on pairwise subsampling, the degree of clonotype sharing among donors was expected to be affected by sequencing depth. Higher generation probabilities were observed for clonotypes shared by all four sorted-subset donors than for non-shared clonotypes. Incomplete sequencing was indicated by rarefaction of sorted-subset datasets, despite the large sequencing depth. Sampling was restricted to blood, and TCR repertoires in tissues likely differ from the TCR repertoires found in blood.

TCR CDR3 regions were amplified from genomic DNA by multiplex PCR using the deep immunoSEQ assay. Extracted genomic DNA from each cell subset was spread evenly across all wells of several immunoSEQ 96-well plates, with each plate serving as a replicate. For sorted subsets, each replicate PCR was loaded with 200 ng genomic DNA, equivalent to approximately 33,000 T cell genomes. Purified libraries were quantified with a Qubit 3.0 fluorometer, sized on a Bioanalyzer 2100, and re-quantified with the KAPA Library Quantification kit. Every immunoSEQ 96-well plate was sequenced on a dedicated single-read 150-cycle Illumina NextSeq 550 flow cell. Concerning the study's data processing: Because the immunoSEQ output included only junctional sequences and no quality scores, the filtering could not be the same as the filtering used for full-length reads. To assign V/J genes and CDR3, sequences were annotated against IMGT germline references using PyIR, a Python wrapper for IgBLAST v1.9. Reads with weak V/J assignments (E-value above 1e-6), missing CDR3, stop codons, out-of-frame junctions, or ambiguous translated residues were removed. A V3J clonotype was defined by an identical inferred V gene, J gene, and CDR3 amino acid sequence. Percentage overlap between repertoires was calculated by dividing the number of shared unique clonotypes by the size of the smaller repertoire. Three approaches were used to assess repertoire richness: RTK rarefaction, the Chao1 estimator, and Recon v2.1 estimates of unobserved clonotypes. For all TCRbeta clonotypes obtained by the gDNA method from a few donors, generation probabilities were computed with OLGA. TCRdb holds this immuneACCESS table with in-frame rearrangements only. Some clones are missing; in checked studies, unresolved V genes explain under half, and the rest has no known cause. Clone size and the V and J calls come from that table; the DNA yielded D and trimming. The sample records roughly 2 million clones, 95% of which are singletons. 0.1% to 0.15% of the sample is held by the ten biggest clonotypes.

For CDR1 and CDR2, the germline V gene (reference sequence) lists LNHDA and SQIVND. The CDR3 covers 16 residues, taking in both the cysteine and the phenylalanine. This entry keeps only the CDR3 DNA: 48 bases, framed from base 1. The junction shows trimming of 3 bases on V and 6 bases on J, plus 18 bases between the germline ends. The chain was built from TRBV19 and TRBJ1-5; no D segment can be confidently identified. The sequence derives from a man in his late teens or twenties in good health. The sequenced sample consisted of naive CD4+ T cells sorted from blood. The cell subset or site label for this specimen denotes: CD45RA+ positively selected. The CDR3 region: CASSIRGGILAQPQHF. The nucleotide sequence is given as TGTGCCAGTAGTATTAGAGGCGGGATCCTGGCTCAGCCCCAGCATTTT.